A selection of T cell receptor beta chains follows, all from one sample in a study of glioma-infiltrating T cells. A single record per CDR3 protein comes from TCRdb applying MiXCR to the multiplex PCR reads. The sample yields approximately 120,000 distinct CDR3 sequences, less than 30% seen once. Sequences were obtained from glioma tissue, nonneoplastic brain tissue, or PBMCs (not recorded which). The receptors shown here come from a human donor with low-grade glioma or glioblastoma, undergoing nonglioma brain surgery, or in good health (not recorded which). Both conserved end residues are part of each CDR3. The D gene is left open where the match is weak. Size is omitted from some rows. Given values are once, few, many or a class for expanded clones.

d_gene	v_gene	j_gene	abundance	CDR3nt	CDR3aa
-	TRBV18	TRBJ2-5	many	TGTGCCAGCTCACCTTCCGGCTCGCTTGAGACCCAGTACTTC	CASSPSGSLETQYF
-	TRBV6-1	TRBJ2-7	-	TGTGCCAGCAGGCCTACTAGTGCTCTCTACGAGCGGTACTTC	CASRPTSALYERYF
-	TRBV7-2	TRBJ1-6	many	TGTGCCAGCAGCCGCGAAAGTCTTGGAAATTCACCCCTCCACTTT	CASSRESLGNSPLHF
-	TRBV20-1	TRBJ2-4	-	TGCAGTGCCAGAGATTTTGGGCCTATTAACTACGTTCAGTACTTC	CSARDFGPINYVQYF
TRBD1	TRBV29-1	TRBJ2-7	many	TGCAGCGCGGACAGGGGATGGCCCTACGAGCAGTACTTC	CSADRGWPYEQYF
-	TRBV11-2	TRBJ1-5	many	TGTGCCAGCAGCTTAACGTCCGGCCAGCCCCAGCATTTT	CASSLTSGQPQHF
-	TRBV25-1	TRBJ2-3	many	TGTGCCACCCGCCGCGGGCGGACAGATACGCAGTATTTT	CATRRGRTDTQYF
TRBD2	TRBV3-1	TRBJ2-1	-	TGTGCCAGCAGCCAAGTGGCGCCTAGCGGGAGGAAAGAGCAGTTCTTC	CASSQVAPSGRKEQFF
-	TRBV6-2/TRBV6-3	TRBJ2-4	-	TGTGCCAGCAGTTACTCGAAACAGCACTACGCCAAAAACATTCAGTACTTC	CASSYSKQHYAKNIQYF
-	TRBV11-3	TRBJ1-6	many	TGTGCCAGCAGCGAATTCAAGTGGTCGGGATCACCCCTCCACTTT	CASSEFKWSGSPLHF
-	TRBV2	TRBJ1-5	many	TGTGCCAGCAGTGAACTGGACCGATCCAATCAGCCCCAGCATTTT	CASSELDRSNQPQHF
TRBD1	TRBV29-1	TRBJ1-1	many	TGCAGCGGCCTGGGACAGACAAACACTGAAGCTTTCTTT	CSGLGQTNTEAFF
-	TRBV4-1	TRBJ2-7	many	TGCGCCAGCTCCCCTGGGCCCACGGAGGCGGCCTACGAGCAGTACTTC	CASSPGPTEAAYEQYF
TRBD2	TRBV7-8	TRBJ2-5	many	TGTGCCAGCACCTTTCCGGCGGGCGGGGGCCAAGAGACCCAGTACTTC	CASTFPAGGGQETQYF
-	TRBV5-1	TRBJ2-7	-	TGCGCCAGCAGCTTGGAACAGCTAACGACCTACGAGCAGTACTTC	CASSLEQLTTYEQYF
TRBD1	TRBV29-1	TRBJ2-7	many	TGCAGCGTTGGACAGGGGAGCTCCTACGAGCAGTACTTC	CSVGQGSSYEQYF
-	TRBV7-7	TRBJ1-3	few	TGTGCCAGCAGCCCCAGCTCTGGAAACACCATATATTTT	CASSPSSGNTIYF
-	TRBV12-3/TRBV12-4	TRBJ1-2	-	TGTGCCAGCAGGCCCCCGGAGGCGCGCTTAAACTATGGCTACACCTTC	CASRPPEARLNYGYTF
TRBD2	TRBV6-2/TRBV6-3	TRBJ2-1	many	TGTGCCAGCAGTTACCCCCCTGCTGGCGGGGGTTTAAATGAGCAGTTCTTC	CASSYPPAGGGLNEQFF
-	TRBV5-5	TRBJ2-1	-	TGTGCCAGCAGCTTGTTAGGATCCAGCGAAGAGACCCAGCACTTC	CASSLLGSSEETQHF
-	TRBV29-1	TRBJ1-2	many	TGCAGCGTGGGGACTTCTAACTATGGCTACACCTTC	CSVGTSNYGYTF
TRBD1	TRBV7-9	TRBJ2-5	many	TGTGCCAGCAGCTTAGGAGGGGGCCTGAGAAGGCAAGAGACCCAGTACTTC	CASSLGGGLRRQETQYF
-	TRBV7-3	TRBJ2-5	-	TGTGCCAGCAGCTTAACTAATCCTGGGACCCAGTACTTC	CASSLTNPGTQYF
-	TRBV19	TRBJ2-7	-	TGTGCCAGTAGTAGCGGACAGCAGTACTTC	CASSSGQQYF
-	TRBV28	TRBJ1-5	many	TGTGCCAGCAGCCCGGGAGGGACTGGCAATCAGCCCCAGCATTTT	CASSPGGTGNQPQHF
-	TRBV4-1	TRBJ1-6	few	TGCGCCAGCAGCCAAAAAACACAGGGCTTCTCCTATAATTCACCCCTCCACTTT	CASSQKTQGFSYNSPLHF
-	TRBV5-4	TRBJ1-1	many	TGTGCCAGCAGCTCGGCAAAAGACGGCCCCTACACTGAAGCTTTCTTT	CASSSAKDGPYTEAFF
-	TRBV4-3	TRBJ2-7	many	TGCGCCAGCAGCCAAAGGACCTCCTACGAGCAGTACTTC	CASSQRTSYEQYF
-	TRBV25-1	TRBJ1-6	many	TGTGCCAGCAGTGATTTTACAGGAAATTCACCCCTCCACTTT	CASSDFTGNSPLHF
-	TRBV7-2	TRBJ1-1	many	TGTGCCAGCAGGCATGACGGAAGGGACTCCAGGGCGAGGTTGAACACTGAAGCTTTCTTT	CASRHDGRDSRARLNTEAFF
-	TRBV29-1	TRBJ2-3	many	TGCAGCGTTGAATCGGTTAGAGATACGCAGTATTTT	CSVESVRDTQYF
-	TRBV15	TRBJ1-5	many	TGTGCCACCAAAAGAGGGGACACAGACAATCAGCCCCAGCATTTT	CATKRGDTDNQPQHF
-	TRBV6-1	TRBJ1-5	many	TGTGCCAGCAGTGAAGCGCTTCGACAGCCCCAGCATTTT	CASSEALRQPQHF
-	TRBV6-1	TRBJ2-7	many	TGTGCCACAGGAGACAGCCGCGAGCAGTACTTC	CATGDSREQYF
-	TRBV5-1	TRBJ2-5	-	TGCGCCAGCAGCCCTGACCCACCCCAAGAGACCCAGTACTTC	CASSPDPPQETQYF
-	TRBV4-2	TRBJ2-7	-	TGTGCCAGCAGCCAAGTGGGGACGGTAGCAGGGAACGAGCAGTACTTC	CASSQVGTVAGNEQYF
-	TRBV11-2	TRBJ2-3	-	TGTGCCAGCAGCTTAGATTCAGGGCCCTATACGCAGTATTTT	CASSLDSGPYTQYF
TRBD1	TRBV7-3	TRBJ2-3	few	TGTGCCAGCAGCTTAATGGGGGACAGGGGAACGAATACGCAGTATTTT	CASSLMGDRGTNTQYF
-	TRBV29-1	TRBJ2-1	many	TGCAGCGTTGAACCTCGGAACTCGGGGGCCAAGAGGGTCTTC	CSVEPRNSGAKRVF
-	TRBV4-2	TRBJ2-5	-	TGTGCCAGCAGCCACTTACCTCCGAGGGAGTACCAAGAGACCCAGTACTTC	CASSHLPPREYQETQYF
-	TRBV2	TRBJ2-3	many	TGTGCCAGCGGCAGCACAGATACGCAGTATTTT	CASGSTDTQYF
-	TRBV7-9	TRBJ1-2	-	TGTGCCAGCAGCTTAGATGGTTCGGGCAGTAGCTATGGCTACACCTTC	CASSLDGSGSSYGYTF
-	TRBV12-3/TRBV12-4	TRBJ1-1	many	TGTGCCAGCAGTTTGAGGCAGGGGTACACTGAAGCTTTCTTT	CASSLRQGYTEAFF
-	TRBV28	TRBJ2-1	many	TGTGCCAGCAATATACTGAACAATGAGCAGTTCTTC	CASNILNNEQFF
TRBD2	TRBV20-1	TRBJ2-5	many	TGCAGTGCTAGAGATCAACTAGCGGGAAGAGAGACCCAGTACTTC	CSARDQLAGRETQYF
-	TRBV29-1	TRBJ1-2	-	TGCAGCGTTGGCCTTACTCAGTGGTTCTATGGCTACACCTTC	CSVGLTQWFYGYTF
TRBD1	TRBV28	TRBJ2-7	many	TGTGCCAGCAGGTCCGGGACAGCCTCCTACGAGCAGTACTTC	CASRSGTASYEQYF
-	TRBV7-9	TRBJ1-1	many	TGTGCCAGCAGGTTAGGTAAATCCGAAGCTTTCTTT	CASRLGKSEAFF
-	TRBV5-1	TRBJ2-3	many	TGCGCCAGCAGCTTGGATCCGGGGCAGGGGGGAGATACGCAGTATTTT	CASSLDPGQGGDTQYF
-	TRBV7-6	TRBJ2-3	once	-	CASSFYICSARDGGLAGADTQYF
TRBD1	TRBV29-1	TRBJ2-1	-	TGCAGCGCCGAGGGGAGACAGGGGGTCTCCTACAATGAGCAGTTCTTC	CSAEGRQGVSYNEQFF